Sequencing of this T cell receptor beta chain was carried out in a study of T cell responses to AZD1222 COVID-19 vaccine. Study results and limitations: There were vaccine-associated CD4 TCRs across spike, dominant at 160-218 and 743-854. At baseline, seropositivity was found in only six or seven AZD1222 recipients.

Details on this clone: No antigen is known for it.

Some clones are missing from TCRdb's copy, which holds only in-frame ones; the method was immunoSEQ multiplex PCR. The sample lists more than 95,000 clones, 88% seen once, with around 9.1% in the top ten. The J segment lost 3 bases and the V segment lost 7 bases, leaving 4 bases of the junction unmatched. CDR1 is SQVTM and CDR2 is ANQGSEA in the germline V gene. This CDR3 comprises 12 residues. The receptor was derived from an adult in good health. Sequencing used peripheral blood, obtained on day 0 of AZD1222 vaccination. This chain connects TRBV29-1 to TRBJ1-1; TRBD1 agrees at 8 bases. CDR3 residues: CSARGQDTEAFF. The CDR3, as DNA: TGCAGCGCCAGGGGGCAGGACACTGAAGCTTTCTTT.